The rows below give T cell receptor beta chains drawn from one sample of a study of blood T cell repertoires in COVID-19. Produced via immunoSEQ multiplex PCR; TCRdb's table is partial and in-frame only. The table lists some 120,000 clones, roughly 80% of them singletons, with around 5.5% in the top ten. Sequenced material: peripheral blood. All receptors come from a man in his fifties or sixties with acute or convalescent COVID-19. The conserved cysteine and the conserved F or W are not part of the CDR3 here. Fields, in order: D gene, CDR3 length, V gene, CDR3 protein. A D gene is named only where the DNA matches it firmly.

>TRBD1|13|TRBV6-1
ASSEARGDRGFDA
>TRBD2|13|TRBV7-9
ASGLGGSDTDTQY
>TRBD1|12|TRBV11-2
ASNDRGMGEKLF
>.|11|TRBV7-3
ASSLSFLSPLH
>.|12|TRBV2
ASSVLLVPGELF
>TRBD1|14|TRBV10-3
AIKGTQGVSYNEQF
>TRBD1|12|TRBV10-1
ASSARGLNTEAF
>.|13|TRBV2
ASKGEASYNSPLH
>.|11|TRBV7-3
ASSSGAGDEQY
>TRBD2|13|TRBV5-1
ASSSGTRDYNEQF
>.|12|TRBV21-1
ASPPIQSYNEQF
>TRBD2|11|TRBV5-1
ASSRTSGNEQF
>TRBD1|12|TRBV5-6
ASSQNRGVGPQH
>.|11|TRBV11-1
ASSSNPNYGYT
>TRBD1|9|TRBV12-3/TRBV12-4
ASSQQGPQY
>.|11|TRBV12-3/TRBV12-4
ASSFGGGKGYT
>.|11|TRBV29-1
SVDDTRNTEAF
>.|14|TRBV15
ATSRGWGQASYEQY
>.|12|TRBV27
ASSPSWSSYEQY
>.|11|TRBV14
ASSEQVNTEAF
>.|14|TRBV12-5
ASGFLGEVAYNEQF
>.|12|TRBV7-2
ASSLRAYTDTQY
>TRBD1|10|TRBV9
ASSVETGRLF
>.|10|TRBV27
ASGTRGYEQY
>.|11|TRBV3-1/TRBV3-2
ASSLSGSYGYT
>.|12|TRBV19
ASRDRRRNTEAF
>.|15|TRBV5-6
ASSLPGNLRGQETQY
>TRBD2|16|TRBV4-1
ASSQDFGLAGTSDTQY
>.|15|TRBV2
ASSVILAVPGEQPQH
>TRBD2|13|TRBV7-9
ASSWTSGRGDTQY
>.|13|TRBV9
ASSVEPQGTYGYT
>TRBD2|12|TRBV30
AWETSGSLNEQF
>.|12|TRBV5-1
ASSPPSGYYGYT
>TRBD1|14|TRBV30
AWSNDRDLANYGYT
>TRBD2|13|TRBV27
ASRTSGRTTGELF
>.|12|TRBV6-2/TRBV6-3
AASRWTYEETQY
>.|13|TRBV6-5
ASSPPTERNTEAF
>.|13|TRBV29-1
SVVAAGHSYNEQF
>TRBD1|14|TRBV24-1
ATSDGTGRNTYGYT
>.|12|TRBV30
AWSHSGGNQPQH
>TRBD1|14|TRBV5-6
ASSLWGQGPALSHT
>TRBD1|13|TRBV18
ASSPQRQGEKRAF
>TRBD1|13|TRBV19
ASIGFGTDNNEQF
>.|13|TRBV9
ASTGEDFYTGELF
>TRBD1|13|TRBV4-2
ASSHGTATDTEAF